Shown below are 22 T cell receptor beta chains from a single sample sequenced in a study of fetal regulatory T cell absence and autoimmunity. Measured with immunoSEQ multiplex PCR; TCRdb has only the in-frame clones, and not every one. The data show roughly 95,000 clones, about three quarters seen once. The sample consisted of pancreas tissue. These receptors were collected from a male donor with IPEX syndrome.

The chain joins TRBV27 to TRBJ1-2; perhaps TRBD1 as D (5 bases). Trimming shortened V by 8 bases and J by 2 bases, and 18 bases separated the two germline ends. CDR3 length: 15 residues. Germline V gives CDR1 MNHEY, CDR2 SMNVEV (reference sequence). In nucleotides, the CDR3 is TGTGCCAGCCGATTGGGGCGGGGCCCAAACTATGGCTACACCTTC. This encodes CASRLGRGPNYGYTF.

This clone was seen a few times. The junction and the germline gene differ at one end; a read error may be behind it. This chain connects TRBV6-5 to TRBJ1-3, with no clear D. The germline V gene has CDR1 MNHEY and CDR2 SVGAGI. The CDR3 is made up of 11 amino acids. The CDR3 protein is CASIYGNTIYF. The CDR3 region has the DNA TGTGCCAGCATTTACGGAAACACCATATATTTT.

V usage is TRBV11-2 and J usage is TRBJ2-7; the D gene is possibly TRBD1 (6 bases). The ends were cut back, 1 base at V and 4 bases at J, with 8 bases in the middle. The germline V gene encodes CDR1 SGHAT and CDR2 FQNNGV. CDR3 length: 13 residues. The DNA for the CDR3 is TGTGCCAGCAGCTTAGGCAGGGGATACGAGCAGTACTTC. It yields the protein CASSLGRGYEQYF.

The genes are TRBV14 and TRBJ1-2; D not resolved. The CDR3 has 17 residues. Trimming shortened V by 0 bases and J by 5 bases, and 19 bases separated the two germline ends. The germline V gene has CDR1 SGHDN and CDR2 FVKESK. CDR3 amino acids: CASSQDLRAGERYGYTF. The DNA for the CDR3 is TGTGCCAGCAGCCAAGATCTGAGGGCAGGAGAACGGTATGGCTACACCTTC.

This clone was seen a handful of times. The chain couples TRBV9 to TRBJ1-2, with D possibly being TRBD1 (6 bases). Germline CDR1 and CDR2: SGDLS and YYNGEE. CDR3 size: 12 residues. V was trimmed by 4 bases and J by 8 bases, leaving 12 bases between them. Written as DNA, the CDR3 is TGTGCCAGCAGCCCCCGCGGGGGCGGCTACACCTTC. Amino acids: CASSPRGGGYTF.

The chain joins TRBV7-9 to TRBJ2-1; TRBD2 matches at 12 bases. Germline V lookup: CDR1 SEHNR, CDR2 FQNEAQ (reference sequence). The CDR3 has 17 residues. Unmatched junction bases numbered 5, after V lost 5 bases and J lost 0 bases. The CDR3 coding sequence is TGTGCCAGCAGCCCCGGACTAGCGGGGCCCTCCTACAATGAGCAGTTCTTC. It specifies CASSPGLAGPSYNEQFF.

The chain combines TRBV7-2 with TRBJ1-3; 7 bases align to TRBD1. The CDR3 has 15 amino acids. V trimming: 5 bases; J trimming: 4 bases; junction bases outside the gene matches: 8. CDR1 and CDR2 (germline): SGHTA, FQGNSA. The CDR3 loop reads CASSPRTGQGNTIYF. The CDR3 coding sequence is TGTGCCAGCAGCCCACGGACGGGACAGGGAAACACCATATATTTT.

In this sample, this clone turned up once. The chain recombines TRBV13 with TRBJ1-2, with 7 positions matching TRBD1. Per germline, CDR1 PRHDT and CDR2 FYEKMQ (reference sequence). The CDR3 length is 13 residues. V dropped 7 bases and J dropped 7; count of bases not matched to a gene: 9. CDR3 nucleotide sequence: TGTGCCAGCACAAATCACAGGGGACCTGGCTACACCTTC. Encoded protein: CASTNHRGPGYTF. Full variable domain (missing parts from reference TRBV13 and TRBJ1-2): AAGVIQSPRHLIKEKRETATLKCYPIPRHDTVYWYQQGPGQDPQFLISFYEKMQSDKGSIPDRFSAQQFSDYHSELNMSSLELGDSALYFCASTNHRGPGYTFGSGTRLTVV.

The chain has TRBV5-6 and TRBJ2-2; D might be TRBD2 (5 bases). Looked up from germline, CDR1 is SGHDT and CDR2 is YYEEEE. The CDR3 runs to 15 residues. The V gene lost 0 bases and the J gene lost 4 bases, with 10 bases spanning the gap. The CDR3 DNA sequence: TGTGCCAGCAGCTTGGTAGCGCGAGCCACCGGGGAGCTGTTTTTT. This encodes CASSLVARATGELFF.

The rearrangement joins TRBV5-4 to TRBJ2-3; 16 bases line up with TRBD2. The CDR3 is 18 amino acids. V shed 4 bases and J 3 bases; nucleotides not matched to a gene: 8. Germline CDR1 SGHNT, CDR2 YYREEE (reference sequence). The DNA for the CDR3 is TGTGCCAGCAGCGTCGGGACTAGCGGGAGGGATGGGACAGATACGCAGTATTTT. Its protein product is CASSVGTSGRDGTDTQYF.

As DNA, the CDR3 is TGTGCCAGCAGTGGACTAGCGGGAGGAGATACGCAGTATTTT. This encodes CASSGLAGGDTQYF. This chain links TRBV7-7 with TRBJ2-3; 14 bases match TRBD2. J gave up 5 bases and V 6 bases, and 1 base lay outside the gene matches. This CDR3 region has 14 residues. CDR1 SSHAT and CDR2 FNYEAQ come from the germline V gene (reference sequence).

CDR3 nucleotides: TGTGCCAGCAGCCAATACACAGGGGGCATTAGTCGGGATAGCTCCTACGAGCAGTACTTC. Protein product: CASSQYTGGISRDSSYEQYF. The J gene is TRBJ2-7, the V gene TRBV16, with 9 bases lining up with TRBD1. V dropped 1 base and J dropped 0; count of bases not matched to a gene: 16. This CDR3 contains 20 residues. From germline, CDR1 is KGHSY and CDR2 FQNENV.

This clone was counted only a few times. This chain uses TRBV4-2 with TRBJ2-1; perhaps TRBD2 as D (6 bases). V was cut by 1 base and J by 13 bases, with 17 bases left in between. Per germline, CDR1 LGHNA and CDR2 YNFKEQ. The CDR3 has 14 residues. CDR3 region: CASSQVAGGSLQFF. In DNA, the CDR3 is TGTGCCAGCAGCCAAGTGGCTGGGGGGTCCCTACAGTTCTTC.

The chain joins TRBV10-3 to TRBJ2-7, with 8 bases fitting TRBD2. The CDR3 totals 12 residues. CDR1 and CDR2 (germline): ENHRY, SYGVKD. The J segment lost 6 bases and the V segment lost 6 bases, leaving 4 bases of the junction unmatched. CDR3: CAIRTREAEQYF. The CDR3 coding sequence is TGTGCCATCAGGACGCGGGAGGCCGAGCAGTACTTC.

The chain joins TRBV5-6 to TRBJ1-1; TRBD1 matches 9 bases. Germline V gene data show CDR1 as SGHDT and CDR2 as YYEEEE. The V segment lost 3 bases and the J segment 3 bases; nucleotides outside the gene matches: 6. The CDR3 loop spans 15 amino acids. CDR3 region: CASSYPTGGDTEAFF. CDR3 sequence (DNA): TGTGCCAGCAGCTACCCGACAGGGGGGGACACTGAAGCTTTCTTT.

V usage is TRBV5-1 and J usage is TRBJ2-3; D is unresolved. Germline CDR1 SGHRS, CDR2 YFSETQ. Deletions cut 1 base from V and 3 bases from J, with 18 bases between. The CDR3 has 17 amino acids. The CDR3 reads CASSLRVLSPLTDTQYF. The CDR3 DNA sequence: TGCGCCAGCAGCTTGAGGGTATTGTCACCCCTGACAGATACGCAGTATTTT. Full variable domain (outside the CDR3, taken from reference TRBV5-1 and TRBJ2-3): KAGVTQTPRYLIKTRGQQVTLSCSPISGHRSVSWYQQTPGQGLQFLFEYFSETQRNKGNFPGRFSGRQFSNSRSEMNVSTLELGDSALYLCASSLRVLSPLTDTQYFGPGTRLTVL.

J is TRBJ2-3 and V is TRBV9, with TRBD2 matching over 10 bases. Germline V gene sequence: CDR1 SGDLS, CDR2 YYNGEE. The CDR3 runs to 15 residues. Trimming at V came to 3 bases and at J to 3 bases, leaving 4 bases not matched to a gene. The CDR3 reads CASSARAGGTDTQYF. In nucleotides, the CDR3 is TGTGCCAGCAGCGCCCGAGCGGGAGGGACAGATACGCAGTATTTT.

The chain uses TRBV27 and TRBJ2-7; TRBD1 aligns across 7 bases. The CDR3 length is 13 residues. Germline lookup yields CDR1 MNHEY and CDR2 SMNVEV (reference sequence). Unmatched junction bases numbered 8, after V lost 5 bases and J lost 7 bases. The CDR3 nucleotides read TGTGCCAGCAGTATAACGCCGACAGGGGAGCAGTACTTC. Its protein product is CASSITPTGEQYF.

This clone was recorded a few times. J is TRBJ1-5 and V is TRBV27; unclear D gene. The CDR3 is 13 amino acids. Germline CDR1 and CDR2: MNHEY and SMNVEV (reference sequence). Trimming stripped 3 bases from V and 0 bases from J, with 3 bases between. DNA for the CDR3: TGTGCCAGCAGTTTCAGTAGCAATCAGCCCCAGCATTTT. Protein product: CASSFSSNQPQHF.

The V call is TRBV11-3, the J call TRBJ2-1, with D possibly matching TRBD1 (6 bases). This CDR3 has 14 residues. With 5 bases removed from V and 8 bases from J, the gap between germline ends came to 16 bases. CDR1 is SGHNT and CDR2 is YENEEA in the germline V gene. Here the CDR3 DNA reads TGTGCCAGCAGCCCGACTGGGGGCTCTGATGAGCAGTTCTTC. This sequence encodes CASSPTGGSDEQFF.

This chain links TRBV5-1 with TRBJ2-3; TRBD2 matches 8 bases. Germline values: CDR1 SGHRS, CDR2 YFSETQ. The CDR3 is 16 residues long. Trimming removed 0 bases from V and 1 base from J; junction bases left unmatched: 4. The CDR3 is CASSLAGTRGTDTQYF. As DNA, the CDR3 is TGCGCCAGCAGCTTGGCCGGGACTAGAGGCACAGATACGCAGTATTTT.

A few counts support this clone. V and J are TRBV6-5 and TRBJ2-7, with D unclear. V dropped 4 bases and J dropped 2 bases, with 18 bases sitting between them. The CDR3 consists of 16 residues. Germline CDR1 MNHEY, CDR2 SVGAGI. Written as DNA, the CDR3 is TGTGCCAGCAGTTTCCCCTATCCAGCGTCGACCTACGAGCAGTACTTC. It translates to CASSFPYPASTYEQYF.